A selection of T cell receptor beta chains follows, all from one sample in a study of blood T cell repertoires in COVID-19. Produced via immunoSEQ multiplex PCR; TCRdb's table is partial and in-frame only. Among 84,000 or so clones listed, 80% were seen once. Sequences were obtained from peripheral blood. Receptor source: a woman older than 75 with acute or convalescent COVID-19. CDR3s leave out the opening cysteine and the closing phenylalanine or tryptophan. Fields, in order: V gene, J gene, CDR3 protein.

TRBV2	TRBJ2-5	ASSEARAGGGETQY
TRBV6-5	TRBJ1-1	ASSSGQKAF
TRBV19	TRBJ2-2	ASSFYLGLAGTGELF
TRBV24-1	TRBJ1-5	ATSDYRESQPQH
TRBV2	TRBJ2-2	ASNGGRAAGELF
TRBV7-2	TRBJ2-5	ASSLAPGTEETQY
TRBV9	TRBJ2-2	ASQQGANTGELF
TRBV3-1/TRBV3-2	TRBJ2-3	ASSPRTGRPDTQY
TRBV5-5	TRBJ1-2	ASTPGTGTNYGYT
TRBV30	TRBJ1-1	AWSAPPGNTEAF
TRBV15	TRBJ1-4	ATSRDIPGNEKLF
TRBV21-1	TRBJ2-7	ASSKSSGKY
TRBV9	TRBJ1-3	ASSGGLDRYSGNTIY
TRBV29-1	TRBJ1-2	SFNHGYYGYT
TRBV18	TRBJ2-1	ASSPGGPVEQF
TRBV18	TRBJ1-1	ASSNMNTEAF
TRBV23-1	TRBJ2-5	ASSQSGTSCRAVETQY
TRBV5-6	TRBJ2-5	ASSLPGGGRETQY
TRBV6-1	TRBJ1-1	ASSELGALNTEAF
TRBV7-2	TRBJ2-7	ASSFRGSYEQY
TRBV29-1	TRBJ2-1	SVADHFSGWI
TRBV18	TRBJ2-3	ASSRQGPSTDTQY
TRBV5-1	TRBJ1-1	ASSPTDRGTEAF
TRBV5-1	TRBJ2-3	ASSLAVGTVDTQY
TRBV5-5	TRBJ2-1	ASSLAVAGGYEQF
TRBV5-1	TRBJ2-5	ASRPVAGGPETQY
TRBV3-1/TRBV3-2	TRBJ1-5	ASSEQGEPQH
TRBV7-9	TRBJ2-7	ASSPDSTARYYEQY
TRBV6-5	TRBJ2-7	ASTDRAPYEQY
TRBV6-5	TRBJ1-4	ATRRATNEKLF
TRBV5-1	TRBJ2-7	ATRPGRGPYEQY
TRBV19	TRBJ1-2	ASSIAPGQGSYGYT
TRBV9	TRBJ2-1	ASSVRDRDYNEQF
TRBV6-5	TRBJ2-7	ASRLRGREPYEQY
TRBV7-9	TRBJ2-5	ASSLVSGRPEETQY
TRBV9	TRBJ1-5	ASSVGGTNQPQH
TRBV11-2	TRBJ1-3	ASSLHTGNTIY
TRBV28	TRBJ1-2	ASQMGGRNGYT
TRBV11-2	TRBJ2-7	ASSLGGTIIPYEQY
TRBV7-9	TRBJ2-5	ASSLDQAPTLETQY
TRBV15	TRBJ1-3	ATSRDRTGDGNTIY
TRBV9	TRBJ2-5	ASSIRPGQELQETQY
TRBV18	TRBJ1-4	ASSPRAGQGASLNEKLF
TRBV5-1	TRBJ1-2	ASSTGGGSYGYT
TRBV5-4	TRBJ1-4	ASSLNYGGEKLF
TRBV7-8	TRBJ2-3	ASSLRSSGGFRGDTQY
TRBV6-4	TRBJ2-2	ASSELAGYNTGELF
TRBV11-3	TRBJ2-5	ASSPPGGGGETQY
TRBV7-3	TRBJ2-2	ASSPGTTNTGELF
TRBV7-2	TRBJ2-7	ASRRQGAYEQY
TRBV6-1	TRBJ1-2	ASSEQGTESFYGYT
TRBV7-8	TRBJ2-1	ASIRGGALGYNEQF
TRBV5-1	TRBJ2-5	ASRERGGLETQY